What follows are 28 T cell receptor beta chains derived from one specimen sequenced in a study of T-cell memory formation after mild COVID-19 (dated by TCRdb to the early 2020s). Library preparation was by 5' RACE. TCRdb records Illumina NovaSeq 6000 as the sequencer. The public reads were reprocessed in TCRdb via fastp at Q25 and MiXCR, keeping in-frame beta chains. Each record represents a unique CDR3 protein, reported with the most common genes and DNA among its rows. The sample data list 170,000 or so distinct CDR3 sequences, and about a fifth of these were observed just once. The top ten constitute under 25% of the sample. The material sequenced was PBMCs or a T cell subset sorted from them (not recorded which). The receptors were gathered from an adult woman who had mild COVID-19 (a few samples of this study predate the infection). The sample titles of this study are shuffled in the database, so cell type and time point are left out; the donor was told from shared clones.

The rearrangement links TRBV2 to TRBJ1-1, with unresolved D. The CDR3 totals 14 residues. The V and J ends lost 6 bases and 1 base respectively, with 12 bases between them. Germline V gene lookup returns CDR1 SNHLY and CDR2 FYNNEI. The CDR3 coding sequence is TGTGCCAGCAGGGAGAGGATGGGGAACACTGAAGCTTTCTTT. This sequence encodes CASRERMGNTEAFF.

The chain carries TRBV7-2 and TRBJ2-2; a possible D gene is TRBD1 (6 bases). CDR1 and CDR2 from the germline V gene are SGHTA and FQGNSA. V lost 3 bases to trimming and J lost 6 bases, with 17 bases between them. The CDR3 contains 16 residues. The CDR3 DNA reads TGTGCCAGCAGCTTCGAGCGGACCCCAGGGGCCGGGGAGCTGTTTTTT. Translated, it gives CASSFERTPGAGELFF.

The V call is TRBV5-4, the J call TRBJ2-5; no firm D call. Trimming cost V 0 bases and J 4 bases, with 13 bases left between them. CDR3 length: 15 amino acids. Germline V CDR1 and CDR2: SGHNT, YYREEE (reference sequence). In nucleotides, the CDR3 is TGTGCCAGCAGCTTGGTCACGGCGGTTGTAGAGACCCAGTACTTC. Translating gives CASSLVTAVVETQYF.

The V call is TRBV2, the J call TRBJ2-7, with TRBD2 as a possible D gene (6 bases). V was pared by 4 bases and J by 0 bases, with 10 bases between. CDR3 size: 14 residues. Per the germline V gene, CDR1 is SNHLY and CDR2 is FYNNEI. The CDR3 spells CASSAGLSSYEQYF. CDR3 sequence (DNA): TGTGCCAGCAGTGCGGGACTTAGCTCCTACGAGCAGTACTTC.

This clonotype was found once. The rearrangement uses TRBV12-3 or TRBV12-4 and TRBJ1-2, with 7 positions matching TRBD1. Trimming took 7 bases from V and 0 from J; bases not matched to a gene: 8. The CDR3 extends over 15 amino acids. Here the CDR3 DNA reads TGTGCCAGCATCCCCACAGGGGAAGCTAACTATGGCTACACCTTC. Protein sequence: CASIPTGEANYGYTF.

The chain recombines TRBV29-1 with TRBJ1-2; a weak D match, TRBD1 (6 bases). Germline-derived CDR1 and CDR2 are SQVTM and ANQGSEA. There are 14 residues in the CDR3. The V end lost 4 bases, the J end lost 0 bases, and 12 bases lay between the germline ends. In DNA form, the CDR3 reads TGCAGCGTTGTGCTGGACAGACCTAACTATGGCTACACCTTC. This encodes CSVVLDRPNYGYTF.

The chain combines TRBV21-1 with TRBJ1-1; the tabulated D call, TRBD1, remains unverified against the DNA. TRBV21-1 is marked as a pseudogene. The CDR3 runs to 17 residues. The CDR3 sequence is CASSKVDQSRVNTEAFF. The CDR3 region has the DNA TGTGCCAGCAGCAAAGTTGACCAATCCAGGGTGAACACTGAAGCTTTCTTT.

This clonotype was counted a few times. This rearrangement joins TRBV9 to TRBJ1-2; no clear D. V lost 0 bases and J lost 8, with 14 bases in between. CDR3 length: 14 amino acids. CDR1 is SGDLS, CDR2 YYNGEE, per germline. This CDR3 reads CASSVGSSGPGYTF. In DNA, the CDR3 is TGTGCCAGCAGCGTAGGTTCCTCCGGGCCCGGCTACACCTTC.

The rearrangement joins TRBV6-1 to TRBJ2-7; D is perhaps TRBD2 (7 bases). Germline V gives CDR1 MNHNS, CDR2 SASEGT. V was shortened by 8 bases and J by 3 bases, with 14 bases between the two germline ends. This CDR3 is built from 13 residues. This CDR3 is CASPGGQGYEQYF. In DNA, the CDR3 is TGTGCCAGCCCCGGGGGGCAGGGCTACGAGCAGTACTTC.

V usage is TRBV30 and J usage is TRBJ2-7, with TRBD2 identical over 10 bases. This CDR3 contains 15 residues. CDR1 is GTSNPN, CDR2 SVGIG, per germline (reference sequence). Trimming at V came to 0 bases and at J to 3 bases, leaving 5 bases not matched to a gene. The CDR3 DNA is TGTGCCTGGAGTGTAGAGCGGGAGGGCCGCTACGAGCAGTACTTC. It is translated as CAWSVEREGRYEQYF. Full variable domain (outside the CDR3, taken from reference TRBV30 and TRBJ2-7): SQTIHQWPATLVQPVGSPLSLECTVEGTSNPNLYWYRQAAGRGLQLLFYSVGIGQISSEVPQNLSASRPQDRQFILSSKKLLLSDSGFYLCAWSVEREGRYEQYFGPGTRLTVT.

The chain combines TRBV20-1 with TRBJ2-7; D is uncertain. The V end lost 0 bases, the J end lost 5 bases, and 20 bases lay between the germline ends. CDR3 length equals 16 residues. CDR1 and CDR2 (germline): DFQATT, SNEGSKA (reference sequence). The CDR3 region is CSARDVFEARSDEQYF. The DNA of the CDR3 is TGCAGTGCTAGAGATGTGTTCGAAGCCAGGTCTGACGAGCAGTACTTC.

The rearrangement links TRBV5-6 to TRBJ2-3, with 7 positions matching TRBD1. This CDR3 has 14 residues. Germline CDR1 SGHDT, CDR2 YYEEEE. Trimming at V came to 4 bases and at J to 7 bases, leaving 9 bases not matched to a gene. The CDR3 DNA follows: TGTGCCAGCAGCACCGGACAGGTTCGATATACGCAGTATTTT. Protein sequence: CASSTGQVRYTQYF.

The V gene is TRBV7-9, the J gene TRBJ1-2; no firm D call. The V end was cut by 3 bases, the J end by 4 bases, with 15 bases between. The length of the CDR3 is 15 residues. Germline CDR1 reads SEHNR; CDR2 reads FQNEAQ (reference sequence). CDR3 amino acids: CASSLAAGPGYGYTF. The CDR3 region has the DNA TGTGCCAGCAGCTTGGCGGCAGGTCCTGGCTATGGCTACACCTTC. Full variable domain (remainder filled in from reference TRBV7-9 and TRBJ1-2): DTGVSQNPRHKITKRGQNVTFRCDPISEHNRLYWYRQTLGQGPEFLTYFQNEAQLEKSRLLSDRFSAERPKGSFSTLEIQRTEQGDSAMYLCASSLAAGPGYGYTFGSGTRLTVV.

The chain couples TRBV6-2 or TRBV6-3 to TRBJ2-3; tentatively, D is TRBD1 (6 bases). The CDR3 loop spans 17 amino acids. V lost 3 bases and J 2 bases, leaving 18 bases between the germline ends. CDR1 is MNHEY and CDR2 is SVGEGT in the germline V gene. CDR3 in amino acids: CASSYRAGERHTDTQYF. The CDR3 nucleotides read TGTGCCAGCAGTTATAGGGCAGGGGAGCGGCACACAGATACGCAGTATTTT.

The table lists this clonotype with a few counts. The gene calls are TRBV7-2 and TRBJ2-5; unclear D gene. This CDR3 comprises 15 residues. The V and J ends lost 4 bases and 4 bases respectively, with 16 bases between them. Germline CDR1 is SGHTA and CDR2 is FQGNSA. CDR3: CASSYLTGFRETQYF. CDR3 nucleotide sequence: TGTGCCAGCAGCTACCTGACTGGTTTTAGAGAGACCCAGTACTTC.

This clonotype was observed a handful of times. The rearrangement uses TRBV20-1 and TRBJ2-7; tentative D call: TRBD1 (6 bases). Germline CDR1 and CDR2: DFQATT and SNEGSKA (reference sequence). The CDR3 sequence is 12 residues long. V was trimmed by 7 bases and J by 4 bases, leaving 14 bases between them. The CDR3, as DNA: TGCAGTGTTCCACAGGGTTCATACGAGCAGTACTTC. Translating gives CSVPQGSYEQYF.

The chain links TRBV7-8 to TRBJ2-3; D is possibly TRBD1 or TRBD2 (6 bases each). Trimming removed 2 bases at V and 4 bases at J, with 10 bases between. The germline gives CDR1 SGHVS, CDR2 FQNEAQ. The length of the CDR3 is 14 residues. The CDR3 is CASSLRRGADTQYF. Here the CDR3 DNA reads TGTGCCAGCAGCTTAAGGAGGGGGGCAGATACGCAGTATTTT.

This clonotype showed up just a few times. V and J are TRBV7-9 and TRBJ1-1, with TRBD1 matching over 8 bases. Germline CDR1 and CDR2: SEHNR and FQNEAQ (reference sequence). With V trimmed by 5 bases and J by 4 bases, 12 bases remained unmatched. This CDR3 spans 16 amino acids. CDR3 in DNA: TGTGCCAGCAGCGCCACAGGGGGAAGGGACCCCACTGAAGCTTTCTTT. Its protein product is CASSATGGRDPTEAFF.

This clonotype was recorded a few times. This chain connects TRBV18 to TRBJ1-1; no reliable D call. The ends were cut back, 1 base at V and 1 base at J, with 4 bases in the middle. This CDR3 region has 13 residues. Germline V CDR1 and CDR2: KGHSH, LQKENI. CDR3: CASSPQANTEAFF. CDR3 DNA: TGTGCCAGCTCACCACAGGCGAACACTGAAGCTTTCTTT.

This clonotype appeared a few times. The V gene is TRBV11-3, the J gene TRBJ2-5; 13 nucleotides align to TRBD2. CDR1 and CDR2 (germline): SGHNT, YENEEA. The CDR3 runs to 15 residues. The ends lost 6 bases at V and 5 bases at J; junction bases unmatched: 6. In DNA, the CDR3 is TGTGCCAGCAGTCGGACTAGCGGGAGTTCGGAGACCCAGTACTTC. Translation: CASSRTSGSSETQYF. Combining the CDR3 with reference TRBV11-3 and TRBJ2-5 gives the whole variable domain EAGVVQSPRYKIIEKKQPVAFWCNPISGHNTLYWYLQNLGQGPELLIRYENEEAVDDSQLPKDRFSAERLKGVDSTLKIQPAELGDSAVYLCASSRTSGSSETQYFGPGTRLLVL.

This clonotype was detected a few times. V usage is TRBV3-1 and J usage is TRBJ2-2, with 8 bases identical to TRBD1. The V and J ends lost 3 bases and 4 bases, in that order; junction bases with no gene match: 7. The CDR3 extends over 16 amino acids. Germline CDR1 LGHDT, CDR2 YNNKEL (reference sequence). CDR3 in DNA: TGTGCCAGCAGCCAGGACAGGGTACCTGGCACCGGGGAGCTGTTTTTT. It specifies CASSQDRVPGTGELFF.

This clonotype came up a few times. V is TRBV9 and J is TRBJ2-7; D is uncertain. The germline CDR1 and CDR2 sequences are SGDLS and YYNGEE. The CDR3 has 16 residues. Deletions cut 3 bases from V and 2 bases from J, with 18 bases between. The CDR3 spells CASSESPRTGTYEQYF. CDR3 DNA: TGTGCCAGCAGCGAGAGTCCTCGGACGGGCACCTACGAGCAGTACTTC.

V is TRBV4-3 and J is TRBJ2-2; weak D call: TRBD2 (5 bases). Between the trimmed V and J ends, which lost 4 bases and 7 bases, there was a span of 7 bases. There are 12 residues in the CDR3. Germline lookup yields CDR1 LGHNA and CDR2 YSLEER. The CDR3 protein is CASSPRDGELFF. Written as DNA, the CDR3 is TGCGCCAGCAGCCCCCGGGACGGGGAGCTGTTTTTT.

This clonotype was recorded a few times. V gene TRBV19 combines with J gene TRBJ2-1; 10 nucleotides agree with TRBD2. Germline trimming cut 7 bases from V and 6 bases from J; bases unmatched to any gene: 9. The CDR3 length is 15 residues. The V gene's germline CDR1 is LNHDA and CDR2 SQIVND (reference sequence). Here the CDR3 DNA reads TGTGCCAGTAAGGAAGTAGCGGGAGGCGTCAATGAGCAGTTCTTC. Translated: CASKEVAGGVNEQFF.

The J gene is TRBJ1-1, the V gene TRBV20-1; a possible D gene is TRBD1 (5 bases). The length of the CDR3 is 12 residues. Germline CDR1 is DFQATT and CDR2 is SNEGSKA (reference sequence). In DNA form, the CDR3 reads TGCAGCGCCCTTGGGGCGCAGACTGAAGCTTTCTTT. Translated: CSALGAQTEAFF.

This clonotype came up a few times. CDR3: CASSSWTDNQPQHF. The CDR3 DNA reads TGTGCCAGCAGCTCTTGGACAGACAATCAGCCCCAGCATTTT. The chain carries TRBV7-8 and TRBJ1-5; D may be TRBD1 (6 bases). V dropped 4 bases and J dropped 3 bases, with 10 bases sitting between them. The CDR3 is made up of 14 amino acids. Germline-derived CDR1 and CDR2 are SGHVS and FQNEAQ.

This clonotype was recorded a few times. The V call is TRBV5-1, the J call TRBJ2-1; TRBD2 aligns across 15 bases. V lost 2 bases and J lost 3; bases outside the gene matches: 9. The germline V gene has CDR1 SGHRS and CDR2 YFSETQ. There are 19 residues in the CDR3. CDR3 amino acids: CASSFYGTSGRIDYNEQFF. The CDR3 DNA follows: TGCGCCAGCAGCTTCTATGGGACTAGCGGGAGGATAGACTACAATGAGCAGTTCTTC.

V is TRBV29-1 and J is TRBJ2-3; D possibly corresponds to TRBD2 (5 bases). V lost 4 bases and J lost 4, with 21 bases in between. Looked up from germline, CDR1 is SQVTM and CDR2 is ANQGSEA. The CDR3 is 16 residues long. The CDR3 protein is CSVVRSRWAEADTQYF. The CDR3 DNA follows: TGCAGCGTTGTTAGGTCTCGTTGGGCGGAGGCAGATACGCAGTATTTT.